Included here is one T cell receptor beta chain sequence, with context. Antigen specificity is unknown. The sample is drawn from a study of OX40 agonist ivuxolimab in advanced cancers. About the study: Patients were treated with intravenous ivuxolimab, dosed at 0.01 to 10 mg/kg and infused every 2 weeks. Melanoma, hepatocellular carcinoma, head and neck or renal cell cancer occurred in dose-escalation patients. The mean age was about 57 years, ranging from 23 to 79, with 80% to 85% of participants male. Study findings and constraints: There were, on average, more expanded clones in CD8+ T cells than in CD4+.

Assay: immunoSEQ multiplex PCR; the TCRdb copy retains only in-frame clones and omits some. The repertoire holds tens of thousands of clones, with about 91% as singletons. Looked up from germline, CDR1 is SGHTA and CDR2 is FQGNSA. Trimming left V 7 bases short and J 0 bases short, with 17 bases between. The length of the CDR3 is 16 residues. The chain employs TRBV7-2 and TRBJ2-3; D possibly corresponds to TRBD2 (6 bases). This TCR derives from an adult with an advanced solid tumor such as melanoma, head and neck, liver or kidney cancer. Source: CD4+ or CD8+ T cells sorted from blood, taken in a trial of the OX40 agonist ivuxolimab. CDR3 DNA: TGTGCCAGCACCCAGCGGGTTAGCGTTAGCACAGATACGCAGTATTTT. It yields the protein CASTQRVSVSTDTQYF.